The 25 T cell receptor beta chains below come from one sample, sequenced in a study of cytomegalovirus exposure and HLA in healthy donors. Method: immunoSEQ multiplex PCR; TCRdb's copy keeps in-frame clones and lacks some. The sample includes 150,000 to 200,000 clones, around 88% of them seen just once. Sequencing input: PBMCs. The source of these receptors is a woman under 30 in good health and CMV-seronegative.

A single count supports this clone. The rearrangement joins TRBV27 to TRBJ1-2, with D perhaps TRBD1 (6 bases). CDR3 length: 12 amino acids. Germline CDR1 MNHEY, CDR2 SMNVEV (reference sequence). Trimming stripped 5 bases from V and 7 bases from J, with 11 bases between. CDR3 nucleotide sequence: TGTGCCAGCAGTCCAGGGGATAGTGGCTACACCTTC. It yields the protein CASSPGDSGYTF.

The count of this clone is one. The V and J genes are TRBV15 and TRBJ1-1; TRBD1 might be the D (6 bases). The germline gives CDR1 LNHNV, CDR2 YYDKDF (reference sequence). The CDR3 totals 14 residues. V lost 1 base to trimming and J lost 8 bases, with 14 bases between them. The CDR3 nucleotides read TGTGCCACCAGCAGAGCTGTGGAGACAGGCGAAGCTTTCTTT. It codes for CATSRAVETGEAFF.

The chain employs TRBV19 and TRBJ1-1; tentatively, D is TRBD1 (6 bases). V was pared by 9 bases and J by 5 bases, with 13 bases between. This CDR3 region has 12 residues. In germline, CDR1 is LNHDA, CDR2 SQIVND (reference sequence). CDR3 coding DNA: TGTGCCAGAGGGCCAGGGGTAACTGAAGCTTTCTTT. It codes for CARGPGVTEAFF. Together with reference TRBV19 and TRBJ1-1, the CDR3 gives the full variable domain: DGGITQSPKYLFRKEGQNVTLSCEQNLNHDAMYWYRQDPGQGLRLIYYSQIVNDFQKGDIAEGYSVSREKKESFPLTVTSAQKNPTAFYLCARGPGVTEAFFGQGTRLTVV.

The chain carries TRBV4-1 and TRBJ1-6; D call uncertain. V lost 0 bases, J lost 11 bases, and 20 bases lay in between. Germline V CDR1 and CDR2: MGHRA, YSYEKL. The CDR3 covers 17 residues. DNA for the CDR3: TGCGCCAGCAGCCAAGAGCGAACAGCTCCTACCTCTCCACCCCTCCACTTT. Its protein is CASSQERTAPTSPPLHF.

V usage is TRBV7-8 and J usage is TRBJ1-2; no firm D call. CDR3 length: 15 amino acids. The germline V gene encodes CDR1 SGHVS and CDR2 FQNEAQ. Trimming stripped 2 bases from V and 5 bases from J, with 15 bases between. CDR3 DNA sequence: TGTGCCAGCAGCTTAAGACTTTTCTCAGAATATGGCTACACCTTC. It yields the protein CASSLRLFSEYGYTF. The variable domain in full, completed from reference TRBV7-8 and TRBJ1-2, reads GAGVSQSPRYKVAKRGQDVALRCDPISGHVSLFWYQQALGQGPEFLTYFQNEAQLDKSGLPSDRFFAERPEGSVSTLKIQRTQQEDSAVYLCASSLRLFSEYGYTFGSGTRLTVV.

V gene TRBV4-2 combines with J gene TRBJ2-5, with 9 bases aligning to TRBD2. From germline, CDR1 is LGHNA and CDR2 YNFKEQ. J gave up 5 bases and V 0 bases, and 4 bases lay outside the gene matches. The CDR3 covers 15 residues. CDR3 in amino acids: CASSQDPSGGETQYF. CDR3 nucleotide sequence: TGTGCCAGCAGCCAAGATCCAAGCGGGGGGGAGACCCAGTACTTC.

In DNA form, the CDR3 reads TGTGCCAGCAGCTTGGTCACAGGTCTTGATTTAGGCTATGGCTACACCTTC. This gives the protein CASSLVTGLDLGYGYTF. The rearrangement joins TRBV7-6 to TRBJ1-2; possibly TRBD1 for D (5 bases). The germline gives CDR1 SGHVS, CDR2 FNYEAQ. Trimming cost V 3 bases and J 4 bases, with 21 bases left between them. This CDR3 contains 17 residues.

This chain uses TRBV29-1 with TRBJ2-5, with TRBD2 identical over 9 bases. Germline lookup yields CDR1 SQVTM and CDR2 ANQGSEA. CDR3 length equals 15 residues. V was pared by 8 bases and J by 4 bases, with 14 bases of the junction left unmatched. The DNA of the CDR3 is TGCAGCCCCTCGGTTTGGCGGGGGGGGAGAGAGACCCAGTACTTC. Translating gives CSPSVWRGGRETQYF.

V gene TRBV6-5 combines with J gene TRBJ2-7, with 8 bases fitting TRBD1. This CDR3 spans 13 amino acids. J gave up 5 bases and V 4 bases, and 4 bases lay outside the gene matches. Germline values: CDR1 MNHEY, CDR2 SVGAGI. CDR3 loop: CASSLTGVDEQYF. For the CDR3, the DNA is TGTGCCAGCAGTTTGACAGGGGTAGACGAGCAGTACTTC.

The V gene is TRBV7-9, the J gene TRBJ2-5, with D possibly being TRBD2 (5 bases). Germline CDR1 is SEHNR and CDR2 is FQNEAQ (reference sequence). V was shortened by 5 bases and J by 5 bases, with 9 bases between the two germline ends. This CDR3 has 12 residues. The CDR3 coding sequence is TGTGCCAGCAGCCAAGGCGGGGAGACCCAGTACTTC. Protein product: CASSQGGETQYF.

Turning to this clone: This sample also contains other DNA sequences that code for the same CDR3. V usage is TRBV6-5 and J usage is TRBJ1-2; weak D call: TRBD1 (5 bases). Germline V lookup: CDR1 MNHEY, CDR2 SVGAGI. With 5 bases removed from V and 5 bases from J, the gap between germline ends came to 15 bases. The CDR3 has 14 residues. The CDR3 DNA reads as TGTGCCAGCAGTCCCGGTGGGACTACTTATGGCTACACCTTC. Its protein product is CASSPGGTTYGYTF.

The DNA for the CDR3 is TGTGCCTGGAGTATTAGGGGAGAGACCCAGTACTTC. This gives the protein CAWSIRGETQYF. The chain carries TRBV30 and TRBJ2-5, with a possible D match to TRBD1 (5 bases). Between the trimmed V and J ends, which lost 2 bases and 4 bases, there was a span of 8 bases. The CDR3 spans 12 residues. Germline V CDR1 and CDR2: GTSNPN, SVGIG (reference sequence).

The rearrangement uses TRBV11-3 and TRBJ2-7, with TRBD1 matching 7 bases. After removal of 2 bases from V and 1 base from J, the junction contained 8 bases not matched to a gene. The germline gives CDR1 SGHNT, CDR2 YENEEA. The CDR3 is 16 amino acids. The CDR3 nucleotides are TGTGCCAGCAGCTTACATAACGGACAGGTTTCCTACGAGCAGTACTTC. Protein sequence: CASSLHNGQVSYEQYF. Looking up the rest from reference TRBV11-3 and TRBJ2-7 gives the full variable domain: EAGVVQSPRYKIIEKKQPVAFWCNPISGHNTLYWYLQNLGQGPELLIRYENEEAVDDSQLPKDRFSAERLKGVDSTLKIQPAELGDSAVYLCASSLHNGQVSYEQYFGPGTRLTVT.

This chain connects TRBV7-2 to TRBJ2-1; 9 positions agree with TRBD1. V lost 5 bases to trimming and J lost 2 bases; unmatched junction nucleotides: 4. Germline V gene sequence: CDR1 SGHTA, CDR2 FQGNSA. The length of the CDR3 is 15 residues. The CDR3 spells CASSRRQGAYNEQFF. For the CDR3, the DNA is TGTGCCAGCAGCCGCCGACAGGGGGCCTACAATGAGCAGTTCTTC.

The V call is TRBV7-9, the J call TRBJ2-1; weak D call: TRBD2 (6 bases). CDR1 and CDR2 from the germline V gene are SEHNR and FQNEAQ (reference sequence). This CDR3 is 14 amino acids long. V was shortened by 3 bases and J by 6 bases, with 12 bases between the two germline ends. This CDR3 is CASSFVGSVNEQFF. DNA for the CDR3: TGTGCCAGCAGCTTTGTCGGGAGTGTCAATGAGCAGTTCTTC. Supplemented by reference TRBV7-9 and TRBJ2-1, the full variable domain reads DTGVSQNPRHKITKRGQNVTFRCDPISEHNRLYWYRQTLGQGPEFLTYFQNEAQLEKSRLLSDRFSAERPKGSFSTLEIQRTEQGDSAMYLCASSFVGSVNEQFFGPGTRLTVL.

The chain links TRBV7-9 to TRBJ2-1; D gene uncertain. The CDR3 is 16 residues long. Germline V CDR1 and CDR2: SEHNR, FQNEAQ (reference sequence). Trimming pared 3 bases from V and 2 bases from J, leaving 14 bases between. The CDR3 coding sequence is TGTGCCAGCAGCTTTTTGACACCTACCGCCTACAATGAGCAGTTCTTC. This encodes CASSFLTPTAYNEQFF.

The CDR3 DNA is TGTGCCAGCAGTTTAACCGGGACAGGGGCTTACAATGAGCAGTTCTTC. It specifies CASSLTGTGAYNEQFF. The chain carries TRBV6-5 and TRBJ2-1; 10 bases map to TRBD1. This CDR3 is 16 amino acids long. Germline values: CDR1 MNHEY, CDR2 SVGAGI. The V gene end was trimmed by 4 bases and the J gene end by 4 bases; junction bases not matched to a gene: 7.

The gene calls are TRBV9 and TRBJ2-1; weak D call: TRBD1 (6 bases). Germline V lookup: CDR1 SGDLS, CDR2 YYNGEE. V was pared by 0 bases and J by 10 bases, with 20 bases between. The CDR3 loop spans 16 amino acids. CDR3 sequence: CASSVAPLDGRGEQFF. The CDR3 bases are TGTGCCAGCAGCGTAGCTCCGCTGGATGGTAGGGGGGAGCAGTTCTTC.

The chain employs TRBV19 and TRBJ2-5; D unresolved. The CDR3 has 13 amino acids. V dropped 5 bases and J dropped 1 base, with 8 bases sitting between them. Germline V CDR1 and CDR2: LNHDA, SQIVND (reference sequence). The CDR3 here is CASSWAPQETQYF. The CDR3 DNA follows: TGTGCCAGTAGTTGGGCTCCCCAAGAGACCCAGTACTTC.

This chain connects TRBV5-1 to TRBJ2-2, with D maybe TRBD2 (6 bases). The CDR3 sequence is 15 residues long. V was clipped by 5 bases and J by 2 bases, with 13 bases between them. Germline loops: CDR1 SGHRS, CDR2 YFSETQ. CDR3 in DNA: TGCGCCAGCAGGGTTAGCGGAACCAACACCGGGGAGCTGTTTTTT. Protein sequence: CASRVSGTNTGELFF.

V is TRBV5-1 and J is TRBJ2-7, with D maybe TRBD2 (6 bases). Trimming shortened V by 0 bases and J by 4 bases, and 8 bases separated the two germline ends. This CDR3 region has 13 residues. Germline CDR1 is SGHRS and CDR2 is YFSETQ. The CDR3 DNA is TGCGCCAGCAGCTTGGATCGGGGGTACGAGCAGTACTTC. Encoded protein: CASSLDRGYEQYF.

The chain has TRBV19 and TRBJ2-2; possibly TRBD1 for D (5 bases). The CDR3 consists of 16 residues. Germline-derived CDR1 and CDR2 are LNHDA and SQIVND (reference sequence). Trimming left V 5 bases short and J 0 bases short, with 13 bases between. CDR3 sequence reads: CASSVPGFANTGELFF. The CDR3 nucleotides read TGTGCCAGTAGTGTCCCAGGGTTCGCGAACACCGGGGAGCTGTTTTTT.

The rearrangement uses TRBV4-2 and TRBJ2-2, with a weak D call TRBD2 (5 bases). Germline assignment: CDR1 LGHNA and CDR2 YNFKEQ. V was clipped by 5 bases and J by 5 bases, with 9 bases between them. The CDR3 covers 13 residues. The CDR3 sequence is CASSSDLTGELFF. CDR3 sequence (DNA): TGTGCCAGCAGCTCGGACTTGACCGGGGAGCTGTTTTTT.

There are many counts of this clone. This chain uses TRBV27 with TRBJ1-5, with 7 bases lining up with TRBD1. J lost 3 bases, V lost 7 bases, and 15 bases had no gene match. The CDR3 covers 17 residues. The germline CDR1 and CDR2 sequences are MNHEY and SMNVEV (reference sequence). In nucleotides, the CDR3 is TGTGCCAGCATGGACCGAACACAGGGGAATTACAATCAGCCCCAGCATTTT. Its translation: CASMDRTQGNYNQPQHF.

This chain links TRBV7-9 with TRBJ1-2, with 11 bases that match TRBD1. In germline, CDR1 is SEHNR, CDR2 FQNEAQ (reference sequence). The CDR3 spans 16 residues. J lost 6 bases, V lost 1 base, and 7 bases had no gene match. The CDR3 sequence: CASSLVGDRGYDGYTF. The CDR3 bases are TGTGCCAGCAGCTTAGTGGGGGACAGGGGGTATGATGGCTACACCTTC. Using reference TRBV7-9 and TRBJ1-2 for the parts outside the CDR3, the full variable domain is DTGVSQNPRHKITKRGQNVTFRCDPISEHNRLYWYRQTLGQGPEFLTYFQNEAQLEKSRLLSDRFSAERPKGSFSTLEIQRTEQGDSAMYLCASSLVGDRGYDGYTFGSGTRLTVV.